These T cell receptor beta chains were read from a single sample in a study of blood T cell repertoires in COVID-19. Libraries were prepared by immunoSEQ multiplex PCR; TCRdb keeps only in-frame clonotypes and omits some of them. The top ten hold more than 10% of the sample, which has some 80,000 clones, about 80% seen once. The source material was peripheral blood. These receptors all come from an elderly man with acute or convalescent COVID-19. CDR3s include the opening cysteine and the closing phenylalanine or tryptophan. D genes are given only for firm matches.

CDR3aa: CASSQGDREQETQYF
j_gene: TRBJ2-5
d_gene: TRBD1
v_gene: TRBV4-1

CDR3aa: CASSGLAGGNNEQFF
j_gene: TRBJ2-1
d_gene: TRBD2
v_gene: TRBV9

CDR3aa: CASRETLAGGLGEQFF
j_gene: TRBJ2-1
d_gene: TRBD2
v_gene: TRBV6-1

CDR3aa: CASTIPGNEKLFF
j_gene: TRBJ1-4
d_gene: .
v_gene: TRBV19

CDR3aa: CASSPPGRGGTEAFF
j_gene: TRBJ1-1
d_gene: .
v_gene: TRBV18

CDR3aa: CASSGGQNTEAFF
j_gene: TRBJ1-1
d_gene: .
v_gene: TRBV5-4

CDR3aa: CASSPGPGGASREQSF
j_gene: TRBJ2-7
d_gene: TRBD1
v_gene: TRBV7-2

CDR3aa: CASSELAGGIYEQYF
j_gene: TRBJ2-7
d_gene: TRBD2
v_gene: TRBV6-1

CDR3aa: CASSQDPDNGVEAFF
j_gene: TRBJ1-1
d_gene: .
v_gene: TRBV4-2

CDR3aa: CATSRGTGAYEQYF
j_gene: TRBJ2-7
d_gene: TRBD1
v_gene: TRBV15

CDR3aa: CASSEFPGGNQPQHF
j_gene: TRBJ1-5
d_gene: .
v_gene: TRBV10-1

CDR3aa: CASSLLASGGVTDTQYF
j_gene: TRBJ2-3
d_gene: TRBD2
v_gene: TRBV7-6

CDR3aa: CASSHRGASSYNEQFF
j_gene: TRBJ2-1
d_gene: TRBD1
v_gene: TRBV28

CDR3aa: CASGGGPGNTIYF
j_gene: TRBJ1-3
d_gene: .
v_gene: TRBV6-5

CDR3aa: CASSEAREGPLRF
j_gene: TRBJ2-4
d_gene: .
v_gene: TRBV6-1

CDR3aa: CASSQAGETEAFF
j_gene: TRBJ1-1
d_gene: .
v_gene: TRBV3-1/TRBV3-2

CDR3aa: CASSQGQAFLSGNTIYF
j_gene: TRBJ1-3
d_gene: .
v_gene: TRBV3-1/TRBV3-2

CDR3aa: CASSPTSGIYEQYF
j_gene: TRBJ2-7
d_gene: TRBD2
v_gene: TRBV3-1/TRBV3-2

CDR3aa: CASSLVEGNYEQYF
j_gene: TRBJ2-7
d_gene: .
v_gene: TRBV5-1

CDR3aa: CASSADRGTYGYTF
j_gene: TRBJ1-2
d_gene: TRBD1
v_gene: TRBV5-4

CDR3aa: CASTRTRNTGELFF
j_gene: TRBJ2-2
d_gene: TRBD2
v_gene: TRBV2

CDR3aa: CSVVHQGAVGQETQYF
j_gene: TRBJ2-5
d_gene: TRBD1
v_gene: TRBV29-1

CDR3aa: CASSQDSPKTGSYNEQFF
j_gene: TRBJ2-1
d_gene: TRBD1
v_gene: TRBV4-2

CDR3aa: CASSPWTSGQETQYF
j_gene: TRBJ2-5
d_gene: TRBD2
v_gene: TRBV14

CDR3aa: CASSQRTGRYEQYF
j_gene: TRBJ2-7
d_gene: TRBD1
v_gene: TRBV4-1

CDR3aa: CASTGKINEKLFF
j_gene: TRBJ1-4
d_gene: .
v_gene: TRBV6-5

CDR3aa: CATSVQCPYEQYF
j_gene: TRBJ2-7
d_gene: .
v_gene: TRBV24-1

CDR3aa: CASKTGGASFYEQYF
j_gene: TRBJ2-7
d_gene: TRBD2
v_gene: TRBV11-2

CDR3aa: CSVPAAPSTDTQYF
j_gene: TRBJ2-3
d_gene: .
v_gene: TRBV29-1

CDR3aa: CATSDFYTGELFF
j_gene: TRBJ2-2
d_gene: .
v_gene: TRBV24-1

CDR3aa: CASSEGYRDNEQFF
j_gene: TRBJ2-1
d_gene: .
v_gene: TRBV6-1

CDR3aa: CASSVGQGASGELFF
j_gene: TRBJ2-2
d_gene: TRBD1
v_gene: TRBV9

CDR3aa: CASSLDSYSPLHF
j_gene: TRBJ1-6
d_gene: .
v_gene: TRBV5-1

CDR3aa: CASKAGAHSGYTF
j_gene: TRBJ1-2
d_gene: .
v_gene: TRBV27

CDR3aa: CASSLEGSTPLHF
j_gene: TRBJ1-6
d_gene: .
v_gene: TRBV27

CDR3aa: CASSTRTGMVGGNEQFF
j_gene: TRBJ2-1
d_gene: .
v_gene: TRBV19

CDR3aa: CSVNRGPGTEAFF
j_gene: TRBJ1-1
d_gene: TRBD1
v_gene: TRBV29-1

CDR3aa: CSVGTDEAKNIQYF
j_gene: TRBJ2-4
d_gene: TRBD1
v_gene: TRBV29-1

CDR3aa: CASNTGTGAETEAFF
j_gene: TRBJ1-1
d_gene: TRBD1
v_gene: TRBV2

CDR3aa: CASTAGQINYGYTF
j_gene: TRBJ1-2
d_gene: .
v_gene: TRBV5-4

CDR3aa: CASRPGHTQPQHF
j_gene: TRBJ1-5
d_gene: .
v_gene: TRBV12-3/TRBV12-4

CDR3aa: CASSLGDKNSPLHF
j_gene: TRBJ1-6
d_gene: .
v_gene: TRBV5-6

CDR3aa: CASSVGDNQETQYF
j_gene: TRBJ2-5
d_gene: .
v_gene: TRBV9

CDR3aa: CASSLETGGNSPLHF
j_gene: TRBJ1-6
d_gene: TRBD1
v_gene: TRBV5-6

CDR3aa: CASSKEGQTQYF
j_gene: TRBJ2-5
d_gene: .
v_gene: TRBV9

CDR3aa: CASRGPGQATGELFF
j_gene: TRBJ2-2
d_gene: .
v_gene: TRBV7-3

CDR3aa: CASTETGANEKLFF
j_gene: TRBJ1-4
d_gene: .
v_gene: TRBV7-9

CDR3aa: CASSLVGRGGTGANVLTF
j_gene: TRBJ2-6
d_gene: TRBD1
v_gene: TRBV5-6

CDR3aa: CASSPPLRSGPNANTEAFF
j_gene: TRBJ1-1
d_gene: .
v_gene: TRBV18

CDR3aa: CASSLENRGPWNEQYF
j_gene: TRBJ2-7
d_gene: TRBD1
v_gene: TRBV5-8

CDR3aa: CASALGVRNTEAFF
j_gene: TRBJ1-1
d_gene: .
v_gene: TRBV4-2

CDR3aa: CASSERDSYYGYTF
j_gene: TRBJ1-2
d_gene: TRBD1
v_gene: TRBV25-1

CDR3aa: CASSLDSYNEQFF
j_gene: TRBJ2-1
d_gene: .
v_gene: TRBV11-3